Shown below are 4 T cell receptor beta chains from a single sample sequenced in a study of T-cell reconstitution after alpha-beta-depleted transplantation in children. For TCRbeta, the library was prepared with unique molecular identifiers. TCRdb reprocessed the PCR reads with MiXCR, giving one entry per CDR3 protein. The sample holds some 100,000 distinct CDR3 sequences, 23% seen once. The source material was PBMCs, sampled before TCRalphabeta/CD19-depleted stem cell transplant. These receptors all come from a boy between 2 and 10 years old with acute lymphoblastic leukemia, due to receive a stem cell transplant.

The CDR3 here is CASSLRTDTQYF. The CDR3 DNA sequence: TGTGCCAGCAGCTTACGTACAGATACGCAGTATTTT. This sequence joins TRBV7-2 and TRBJ2-3; D ambiguous. Germline V gene sequence: CDR1 SGHTA, CDR2 FQGNSA. The CDR3 has 12 amino acids. Deletions cut 2 bases from V and 3 bases from J, with 3 bases between.

The CDR3 DNA reads TGTGCCAGCAATGGGGGGCTAAGGCAGCCCCAGCATTTT. Translated, it gives CASNGGLRQPQHF. The gene calls are TRBV2 and TRBJ1-5, with D maybe TRBD1 (6 bases). Trimming left V 7 bases short and J 7 bases short, with 14 bases between. The CDR3 extends over 13 amino acids. CDR1 is SNHLY and CDR2 is FYNNEI in the germline V gene.

In its sample, this clonotype was seen a few times. The V gene is TRBV9, the J gene TRBJ2-1; unclear D gene. This CDR3 region has 16 residues. Germline-derived CDR1 and CDR2 are SGDLS and YYNGEE. The germline V and J ends were trimmed by 4 bases and 6 bases, with 20 bases remaining between them. CDR3 sequence reads: CASSKLDQAGFNEQFF. The CDR3 DNA reads TGTGCCAGCAGCAAACTGGACCAAGCTGGGTTCAATGAGCAGTTCTTC.

This clonotype has ten or more counts. The rearrangement links TRBV28 to TRBJ2-1; D gene uncertain. The V gene lost 3 bases and the J gene lost 8 bases, with 20 bases spanning the gap. This CDR3 is 16 amino acids long. CDR1 is MDHEN and CDR2 is SYDVKM in the germline V gene. The CDR3 here is CASSFMTPVSDDEQFF. In DNA form, the CDR3 reads TGTGCCAGCAGTTTTATGACCCCCGTTTCTGACGATGAGCAGTTCTTC.